Below are 24 T cell receptor beta chains sequenced from a single sample in a study of blood T cell repertoires in COVID-19. Generated by immunoSEQ multiplex PCR, the TCRdb table keeps only in-frame clones and is missing some. The repertoire consists of roughly 290,000 clones, with around 86% occurring once and the leading ten covering around 2.1%. Material: peripheral blood. These receptors all come from a woman in her twenties or thirties who had recovered from COVID-19.

This clone was counted only a few times. The chain combines TRBV28 with TRBJ2-3; 8 positions agree with TRBD2. CDR3 length equals 15 residues. Losses at the gene ends were 6 bases for V and 4 bases for J; bases not matched to a gene: 9. The V gene's germline CDR1 is MDHEN and CDR2 SYDVKM. Here the CDR3 DNA reads TGTGCCAGCAGCACAGCGGGAGATGGGTCAGATACGCAGTATTTT. Translation gives CASSTAGDGSDTQYF.

On this clone itself: A read error may produce the germline difference seen at one junction end. The rearrangement links TRBV5-4 to TRBJ2-7; 12 bases map to TRBD1. Germline CDR1 reads SGHNT; CDR2 reads YYREEE (reference sequence). The CDR3 contains 16 residues. CDR3 region: CASRLGTGGAKDEQYF. The DNA for the CDR3 is TGTGCCAGCAGATTGGGGACAGGGGGCGCTAAGGACGAGCAGTACTTC. The full variable domain, completed using reference TRBV5-4 and TRBJ2-7, is ETGVTQSPTHLIKTRGQQVTLRCSSQSGHNTVSWYQQALGQGPQFIFQYYREEENGRGNFPPRFSGLQFPNYSSELNVNALELDDSALYLCASRLGTGGAKDEQYFGPGTRLTVT.

This clone was found once. This sequence joins TRBV19 and TRBJ2-1, with D possibly TRBD1 on 5 matching bases. Looked up from germline, CDR1 is LNHDA and CDR2 is SQIVND (reference sequence). The V gene lost 6 bases and the J gene lost 6 bases, with 18 bases spanning the gap. This CDR3 region has 15 residues. The CDR3 coding sequence is TGTGCCAGTAGCCAAGGGGCCCTATTGAGCAATGAGCAGTTCTTC. It yields the protein CASSQGALLSNEQFF.

This clone was counted once. The chain carries TRBV19 and TRBJ2-1, with TRBD2 matching 11 bases. The CDR3 is made up of 15 amino acids. The ends lost 6 bases at V and 4 bases at J; junction bases unmatched: 5. Germline CDR1 and CDR2: LNHDA and SQIVND (reference sequence). The CDR3 here is CASRLAGGLYNEQFF. CDR3 sequence (DNA): TGTGCCAGTAGGTTAGCGGGAGGGTTGTACAATGAGCAGTTCTTC.

The chain is built from TRBV5-5 and TRBJ2-7; a possible D gene is TRBD2 (6 bases). Germline lookup yields CDR1 SGHKS and CDR2 YYEKEE (reference sequence). This CDR3 region has 14 residues. Trimming cost V 4 bases and J 4 bases, with 15 bases left between them. The CDR3 loop is CASSPGRSGYEQYF. CDR3 coding DNA: TGTGCCAGCAGCCCTGGGAGGAGCGGATACGAGCAGTACTTC.

The V and J genes are TRBV19 and TRBJ1-5; 7 bases line up with TRBD1. The CDR3 sequence is 15 residues long. Trimming took 2 bases from V and 4 from J; bases not matched to a gene: 5. Germline V lookup: CDR1 LNHDA, CDR2 SQIVND (reference sequence). The DNA of the CDR3 is TGTGCCAGTAGTATATTGCAGGGGGGAAATCAGCCCCAGCATTTT. It specifies CASSILQGGNQPQHF.

This rearrangement joins TRBV4-1 to TRBJ1-5; a weak D match, TRBD1 (6 bases). The CDR3 runs 15 residues. V lost 4 bases and J lost 0, with 10 bases in between. The germline V gene has CDR1 MGHRA and CDR2 YSYEKL. The CDR3 spells CASSPGAYSNQPQHF. For the CDR3, the DNA is TGCGCCAGCAGCCCAGGGGCCTATAGCAATCAGCCCCAGCATTTT.

V usage is TRBV7-8 and J usage is TRBJ2-1; 10 nucleotides agree with TRBD2. J was trimmed by 0 bases and V by 5 bases; bases with no gene match: 10. CDR1 is SGHVS and CDR2 is FQNEAQ in the germline V gene. This CDR3 spans 18 amino acids. The CDR3 DNA reads as TGTGCCAGCAGCCCCGATTCGAGCGGGGGGGCCTCCTACAATGAGCAGTTCTTC. Translation gives CASSPDSSGGASYNEQFF.

The chain links TRBV7-8 to TRBJ1-1; D is unresolved. V lost 1 base, J lost 2 bases, and 5 bases lay in between. Germline CDR1 and CDR2: SGHVS and FQNEAQ. The CDR3 contains 13 residues. CDR3 bases: TGTGCCAGCAGCTTAGTTGGCAACACTGAAGCTTTCTTT. Translated, it gives CASSLVGNTEAFF.

This clone was counted a single time. V usage is TRBV5-1 and J usage is TRBJ2-1; possibly TRBD1 for D (6 bases). V dropped 4 bases and J dropped 0 bases, with 11 bases sitting between them. Germline CDR1 SGHRS, CDR2 YFSETQ. The CDR3 is made up of 15 amino acids. In DNA form, the CDR3 reads TGCGCCAGCAGCGACGGACAGAGCTCCTACAATGAGCAGTTCTTC. Protein: CASSDGQSSYNEQFF.

The chain joins TRBV5-6 to TRBJ1-6, with D possibly TRBD1 on 5 matching bases. Germline V gene lookup returns CDR1 SGHDT and CDR2 YYEEEE. V dropped 4 bases and J dropped 9 bases, with 14 bases sitting between them. The CDR3 loop spans 14 amino acids. CDR3 region: CASSGGTVRSPLHF. The CDR3 coding sequence is TGTGCCAGCAGCGGGGGGACTGTCCGTTCACCCCTCCACTTT.

The chain joins TRBV27 to TRBJ2-7; 9 bases match TRBD1. V gave up 4 bases and J gave up 5 bases; unmatched junction bases: 18. This CDR3 has 18 residues. CDR1 MNHEY and CDR2 SMNVEV come from the germline V gene (reference sequence). The CDR3 is CASSWAGTGRDVEDEQYF. The CDR3 coding sequence is TGTGCCAGCAGTTGGGCGGGGACAGGGCGTGATGTTGAGGACGAGCAGTACTTC.

V usage is TRBV7-8 and J usage is TRBJ2-7, with D perhaps TRBD1 (6 bases). Germline CDR1 and CDR2: SGHVS and FQNEAQ. The length of the CDR3 is 15 residues. V shed 5 bases and J shed 0 bases, with 14 bases lying between them. CDR3 sequence reads: CASSPNLGASYEQYF. The CDR3, as DNA: TGTGCCAGCAGCCCGAACCTGGGGGCCTCCTACGAGCAGTACTTC.

The J gene is TRBJ2-1, the V gene TRBV7-2, with 16 positions matching TRBD2. The CDR3 contains 17 residues. The ends lost 5 bases at V and 7 bases at J; junction bases unmatched: 8. The V gene's germline CDR1 is SGHTA and CDR2 FQGNSA. The CDR3 is CASSAGTSGGAQNEQFF. The CDR3 DNA reads TGTGCCAGCAGCGCCGGGACTAGCGGGGGGGCACAAAATGAGCAGTTCTTC. The variable domain in full, completed from reference TRBV7-2 and TRBJ2-1, reads GAGVSQSPSNKVTEKGKDVELRCDPISGHTALYWYRQSLGQGLEFLIYFQGNSAPDKSGLPSDRFSAERTGGSVSTLTIQRTQQEDSAVYLCASSAGTSGGAQNEQFFGPGTRLTVL.

This CDR3 is CASSYGLAGGETQYF. The CDR3, as DNA: TGTGCCAGCAGTTACGGACTAGCGGGAGGGGAGACCCAGTACTTC. The V call is TRBV6-2 or TRBV6-3, the J call TRBJ2-5; the match to TRBD2 covers 15 bases. The CDR3 is 15 residues long. The trim removed 2 bases at V and 5 bases at J, leaving 0 bases unmatched. Germline lookup yields CDR1 MNHEY and CDR2 SVGEGT.

The J gene is TRBJ2-7, the V gene TRBV7-9; 8 nucleotides line up with TRBD1. V lost 6 bases, J lost 3 bases, and 7 bases stayed unmatched. The CDR3 loop spans 14 amino acids. Germline loops: CDR1 SEHNR, CDR2 FQNEAQ (reference sequence). The CDR3 sequence is CASSFTGTGYEQYF. The DNA of the CDR3 is TGTGCCAGCAGTTTTACCGGGACAGGCTACGAGCAGTACTTC. Based on the CDR3 plus reference TRBV7-9 and TRBJ2-7, the full variable domain is DTGVSQNPRHKITKRGQNVTFRCDPISEHNRLYWYRQTLGQGPEFLTYFQNEAQLEKSRLLSDRFSAERPKGSFSTLEIQRTEQGDSAMYLCASSFTGTGYEQYFGPGTRLTVT.

V usage is TRBV11-2 and J usage is TRBJ1-1, with TRBD1 as a possible D gene (5 bases). V was pared by 5 bases and J by 5 bases, with 18 bases between. This CDR3 region has 15 residues. Germline V lookup: CDR1 SGHAT, CDR2 FQNNGV. Here the CDR3 DNA reads TGTGCCAGCAGCCCAGCGGTCGGGGGAGGAACTGAAGCTTTCTTT. This gives the protein CASSPAVGGGTEAFF. The variable domain in full, with the rest retrieved from reference TRBV11-2 and TRBJ1-1, is EAGVAQSPRYKIIEKRQSVAFWCNPISGHATLYWYQQILGQGPKLLIQFQNNGVVDDSQLPKDRFSAERLKGVDSTLKIQPAKLEDSAVYLCASSPAVGGGTEAFFGQGTRLTVV.

V usage is TRBV24-1 and J usage is TRBJ1-5, with 8 nucleotides matching TRBD1. CDR1 is KGHDR and CDR2 is SFDVKD in the germline V gene. Germline trimming cut 4 bases from V and 5 bases from J; bases unmatched to any gene: 9. The CDR3 sequence is 16 residues long. CDR3 in amino acids: CATSDPTGGTDQPQHF. DNA for the CDR3: TGTGCCACCAGTGACCCAACAGGGGGTACGGATCAGCCCCAGCATTTT.

This rearrangement joins TRBV2 to TRBJ2-7; possible D gene TRBD1, 5 bases. Germline V gene data show CDR1 as SNHLY and CDR2 as FYNNEI. Trimming took off 9 bases at V and 0 bases at J, with 9 bases between the two ends. CDR3 size: 12 residues. The CDR3 DNA reads as TGTGCCAGTAAGACAGACTCCTACGAGCAGTACTTC. Its translation: CASKTDSYEQYF.

V and J are TRBV11-2 and TRBJ2-1; 7 positions match TRBD2. The CDR3 is 15 residues long. Germline lookup yields CDR1 SGHAT and CDR2 FQNNGV. V lost 7 bases, J lost 2 bases, and 8 bases stayed unmatched. This CDR3 reads CASTPVGGAYNEQFF. The CDR3 DNA sequence: TGTGCCAGCACCCCGGTGGGGGGGGCCTACAATGAGCAGTTCTTC.

Note on this clone: Other DNA sequences in the same sample also yield this CDR3. The chain joins TRBV28 to TRBJ1-1; possible D gene TRBD1, 6 bases. CDR1 MDHEN and CDR2 SYDVKM come from the germline V gene. Trimming removed 5 bases from V and 7 bases from J, with 14 bases in between. This CDR3 contains 13 residues. The CDR3 spells CASSPRGQIEAFF. As DNA, the CDR3 is TGTGCCAGCAGTCCACGTGGACAGATTGAAGCTTTCTTT.

The DNA of the CDR3 is TGCGCCACCTCAGGAGGGGTGAGAACAGATACGCAGTATTTT. Protein: CATSGGVRTDTQYF. The gene calls are TRBV10-1 and TRBJ2-3, with D perhaps TRBD2 (6 bases). There are 14 residues in the CDR3. Trimming pared 10 bases from V and 3 bases from J, leaving 17 bases between. Per the germline V gene, CDR1 is WNHNN and CDR2 is SYGVQD (reference sequence).

The gene calls are TRBV6-6 and TRBJ2-5; TRBD1 aligns across 8 bases. The CDR3 sequence is 15 residues long. Per the germline V gene, CDR1 is MNHNY and CDR2 is SVGAGI (reference sequence). Trimming at V came to 0 bases and at J to 3 bases, leaving 3 bases not matched to a gene. CDR3 bases: TGTGCCAGCAGTTACTCCGGGACAGGAGAAGAGACCCAGTACTTC. This codes for CASSYSGTGEETQYF.

V usage is TRBV6-5 and J usage is TRBJ1-3; TRBD1 agrees at 8 bases. This CDR3 comprises 13 residues. Germline CDR1 and CDR2: MNHEY and SVGAGI. V shed 6 bases and J 11 bases; nucleotides not matched to a gene: 9. The CDR3 coding sequence is TGTGCCAGCAGGAGACAGGGGAATAATCCCATATATTTT. It yields the protein CASRRQGNNPIYF.